This T cell receptor (beta chain) was found in a study of shared clonotypes between healthy human individuals (TCRdb year 2020). Turning to the overall study: A couple of women and a few men aged 18 to 49 years were included in the cohort. The study deeply sequenced blood TCR repertoires of roughly five healthy adults to estimate repertoire size and the extent of clonotype sharing between individuals. To increase sequencing depth and limit assay-specific biases, TCR repertoire library preparation and sequencing were carried out by different laboratories using diverse techniques. For each donor, three plates each were used for CD4 naive and CD4 memory, two plates were used for CD8 naive, and one plate was used for CD8 memory. Each donor's leukapheresis produced roughly between roughly 0.85 and 10 billion PBMCs.

In this sample, this clone turned up many times. The target of this receptor is not known. The record has no base qualities; no much larger clone is one base away. Overall study results and their limits: Compared with non-shared clonotypes, clonotypes shared by all four sorted-subset donors had higher generation probabilities. About 5% of naive CD4, 3.5% of naive CD8, 2.3% of memory CD4, and around 0.42% of memory CD8 clonotypes were shared across several donors. Naive subsets generally had larger estimated clonotype richness than memory subsets did. Pairwise subsampling indicated that sequencing depth was expected to affect the degree of clonotype sharing among donors. Only blood was sampled, and tissue TCR repertoires likely differ from those in blood. The small number of donors limited the genetic and exposure-history diversity represented. Incomplete sequencing was indicated by rarefaction of sorted-subset datasets, despite the large sequencing depth.

From its cysteine to its phenylalanine, the CDR3 spans 13 amino acids. Here the CDR3 DNA is all that survives: 39 bases in frame from base 1. Sequences SGHTA (CDR1) and FQGTGA (CDR2) are obtained from the germline V gene. Cut back by 2 bases and 0 bases, the V and J ends lie 5 bases apart. TCR CDR3 regions were amplified from genomic DNA by multiplex PCR using the deep immunoSEQ assay. Extracted genomic DNA from each cell subset was spread evenly across all wells of several immunoSEQ 96-well plates, with each plate serving as a replicate. For sorted subsets, about 0.2 ug genomic DNA, equal to about 30,000 T cell genomes, was loaded into each replicate PCR. Purified libraries were quantified with a Qubit 3.0 fluorometer, sized on a Bioanalyzer 2100, and re-quantified with the KAPA Library Quantification kit. A separate single-read 150-cycle Illumina NextSeq 550 flow cell was used to sequence each immunoSEQ 96-well plate. As for how the authors treated the data: Because the immunoSEQ output held only junctional sequences and lacked quality scores, the filtering could not match the filtering applied to full-length reads. To assign V/J genes and CDR3, sequences were annotated using PyIR, a Python wrapper for IgBLAST v1.9, with IMGT germline references. Reads were removed for weak V/J assignments (E-value above 1e-6), missing CDR3, stop codons, out-of-frame junctions, or ambiguous translated residues. V3J clonotypes were defined as sequences sharing the same inferred V gene, J gene, and CDR3 amino acid sequence. Percentage overlap between repertoires was computed as shared unique clonotypes divided by the size of the smaller repertoire. Three approaches were used to assess repertoire richness: RTK rarefaction, the Chao1 estimator, and Recon v2.1 estimates of unobserved clonotypes. OLGA was used to compute generation probabilities for all TCRbeta clonotypes that the gDNA method yielded from a handful of donors. The clones in this table, taken by TCRdb from immuneACCESS, are in-frame only. Not every clone is retained; where verified, under half of the shortfall comes from an unresolved V gene, and the cause of the rest is unknown. That table furnishes V, J and clone size, whereas the DNA furnished D and trimming. The sample table lists 300,000 to 400,000 clones, over 70% of them with a count of one. Of the sample, about 10% falls within the top ten clones.

The donors were healthy, HIV-negative adults who had no recently reported acute infections or vaccinations. Every donor was a Caucasian adult residing in Nashville, Tennessee, USA. CD4+ T cells were enriched through magnetic negative selection, after which naive cells were positively selected on CD45RA and the remaining negative fraction served as the memory subset. Blood was collected by leukapheresis, and PBMCs were isolated by Ficoll-Histopaque density gradient centrifugation and then cryopreserved in liquid nitrogen vapor phase. Analytical flow cytometry was used to check the purity and quantity of every magnetically sorted T cell population. From each sorted fraction, genomic DNA was isolated and quantified by UV absorbance on a Nanodrop 2000c.

The rearrangement combines TRBV7-3 with TRBJ2-7, and possibly TRBD1, on 5 matching bases. The specimen sequenced was memory CD4+ T cells sorted from blood. The meaning of the sample's cell subset or site label: CD45RA-negative fraction. The clonotype was recovered from a man aged 25-45 years in good health. The CDR3 reads as follows: CASSLGASYEQYF. In nucleotide form, the sequence is TGTGCCAGCAGCTTAGGGGCCTCCTACGAGCAGTACTTC.